This T cell receptor (beta chain) was sequenced for a study of blood T cells in healthy people across ages. In its sample, this clonotype was seen a few times. Antigen specificity is unknown. Study-level findings and limits: Long-lived donors exceeded aged donors in naive CD4+ cells and diversity. The fall in TCR beta diversity per million T cells was roughly linear with age.

Germline V gene lookup returns CDR1 DFQATT and CDR2 SNEGSKA (reference sequence). Trimming removed 0 bases from V and 6 bases from J, with 19 bases in between. The CDR3 runs to 16 residues. A second PCR of 7 to 11 cycles used a sample-barcoded 5' primer and a J-beta primer mix. MiXCR was run by TCRdb on the 5' RACE reads, yielding one entry per CDR3 protein. This sample has about 800,000 distinct CDR3 sequences, with roughly 25% found just once. This sample was shared with a second study, whose subject was T cells of mothers and their children.

The rearrangement joins TRBV20-1 to TRBJ2-3; either TRBD1 or TRBD2 may supply D (5 bases each). This TCR was recovered from a boy between 5 and 17 years old in good health. Sequencing was performed on blood. CDR3 sequence reads: CSARDPGPRRMDTQYF. DNA of the CDR3: TGCAGTGCTAGAGATCCGGGGCCCAGGCGGATGGATACGCAGTATTTT.